The present T cell receptor beta chain was sequenced within a study of T cell clones after liver transplantation. Study in general: Pre-transplant mixed lymphocyte reactions yielded third-party-reactive TCRbeta sequences as comparators for graft-donor-reactive sequences. Three of the eight recipients were HCV-positive; the rest had non-autoimmune, non-viral transplant indications. Standard immunosuppression, with no induction, continued until 12-24 months after transplant.

Looked up from germline, CDR1 is LGHNA and CDR2 is YNFKEQ. Trimming took 3 bases from V and 1 from J, leaving 7 bases between them. This CDR3 is 13 amino acids long. Produced via immunoSEQ multiplex PCR; TCRdb's table is partial and in-frame only. The sample shows roughly 72,000 clones, about 85% of them seen only once. V usage is TRBV4-2 and J usage is TRBJ2-7, with no clear D. This sample comprised CD4+ T cells from blood, obtained roughly 48 months after liver transplant. The origin of this receptor is a human patient who received a liver transplant. Some of the T cells may derive from the graft donor. The CDR3 DNA reads TGTGCCAGCAGCCAGCCTGGATCCTACGAGCAGTACTTC. It translates to CASSQPGSYEQYF.